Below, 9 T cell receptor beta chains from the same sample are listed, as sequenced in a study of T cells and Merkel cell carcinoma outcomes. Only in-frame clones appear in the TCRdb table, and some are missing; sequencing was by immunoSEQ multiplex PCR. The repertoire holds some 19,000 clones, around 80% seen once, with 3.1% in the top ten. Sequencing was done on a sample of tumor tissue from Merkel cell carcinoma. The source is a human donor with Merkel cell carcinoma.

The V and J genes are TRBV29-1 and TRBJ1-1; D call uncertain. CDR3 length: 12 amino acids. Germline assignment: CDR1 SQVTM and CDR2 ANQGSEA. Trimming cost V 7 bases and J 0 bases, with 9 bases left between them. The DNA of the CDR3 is TGCAGCGCCAATGAACTGAACACTGAAGCTTTCTTT. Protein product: CSANELNTEAFF.

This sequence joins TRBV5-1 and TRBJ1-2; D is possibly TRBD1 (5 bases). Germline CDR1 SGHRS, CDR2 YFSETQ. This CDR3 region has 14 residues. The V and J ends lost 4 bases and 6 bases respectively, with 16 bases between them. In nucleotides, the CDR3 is TGCGCCAGCAGCCCGGAGGGGTACTCCGATGGCTACACCTTC. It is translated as CASSPEGYSDGYTF.

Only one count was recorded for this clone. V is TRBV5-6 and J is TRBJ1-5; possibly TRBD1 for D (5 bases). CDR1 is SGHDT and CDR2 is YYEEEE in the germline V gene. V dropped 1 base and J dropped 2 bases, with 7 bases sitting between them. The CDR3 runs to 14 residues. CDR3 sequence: CASSLRGGNQPQHF. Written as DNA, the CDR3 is TGTGCCAGCAGCTTGCGAGGGGGCAATCAGCCCCAGCATTTT.

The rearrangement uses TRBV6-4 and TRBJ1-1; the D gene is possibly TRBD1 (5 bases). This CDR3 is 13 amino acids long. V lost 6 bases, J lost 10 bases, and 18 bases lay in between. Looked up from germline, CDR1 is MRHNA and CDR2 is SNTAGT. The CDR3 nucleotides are TGTGCCAGCAGCCGGGAGGATGGGGGTCGAGCTTTCTTT. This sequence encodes CASSREDGGRAFF.

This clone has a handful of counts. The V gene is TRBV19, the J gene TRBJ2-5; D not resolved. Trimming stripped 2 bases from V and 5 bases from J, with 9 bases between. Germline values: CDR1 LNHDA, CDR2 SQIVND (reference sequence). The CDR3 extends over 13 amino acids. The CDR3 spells CASSIWVGETQYF. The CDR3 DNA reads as TGTGCCAGTAGTATATGGGTCGGGGAGACCCAGTACTTC.

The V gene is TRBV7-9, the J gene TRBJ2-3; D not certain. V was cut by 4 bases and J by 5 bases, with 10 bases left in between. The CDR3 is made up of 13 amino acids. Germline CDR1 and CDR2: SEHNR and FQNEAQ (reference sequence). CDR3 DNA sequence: TGTGCCAGCAGCTCGGGCTATGAAGATACGCAGTATTTT. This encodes CASSSGYEDTQYF.

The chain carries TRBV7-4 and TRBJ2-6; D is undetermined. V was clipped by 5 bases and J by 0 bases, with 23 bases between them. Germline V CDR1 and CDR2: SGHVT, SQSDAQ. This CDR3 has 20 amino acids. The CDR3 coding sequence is TGTGCCAGCAGCCCGGCGTCCCGCGAACAGCGATACTCTGGGGCCAACGTCCTGACTTTC. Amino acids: CASSPASREQRYSGANVLTF.

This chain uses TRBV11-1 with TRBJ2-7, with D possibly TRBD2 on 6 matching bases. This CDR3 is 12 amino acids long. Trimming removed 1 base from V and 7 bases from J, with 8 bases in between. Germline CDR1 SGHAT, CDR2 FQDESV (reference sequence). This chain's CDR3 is CASSLGAGEQYF. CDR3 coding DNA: TGTGCCAGCAGCTTAGGTGCGGGGGAGCAGTACTTC. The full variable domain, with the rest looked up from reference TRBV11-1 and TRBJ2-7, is EAEVAQSPRYKITEKSQAVAFWCDPISGHATLYWYRQILGQGPELLVQFQDESVVDDSQLPKDRFSAERLKGVDSTLKIQPAELGDSAMYLCASSLGAGEQYFGPGTRLTVT.

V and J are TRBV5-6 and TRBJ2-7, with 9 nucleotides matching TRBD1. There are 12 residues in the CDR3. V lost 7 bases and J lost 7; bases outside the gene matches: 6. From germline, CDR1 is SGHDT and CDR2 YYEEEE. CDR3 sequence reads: CASEGQGGEQYF. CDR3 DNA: TGTGCCAGCGAGGGACAGGGCGGAGAGCAGTACTTC.